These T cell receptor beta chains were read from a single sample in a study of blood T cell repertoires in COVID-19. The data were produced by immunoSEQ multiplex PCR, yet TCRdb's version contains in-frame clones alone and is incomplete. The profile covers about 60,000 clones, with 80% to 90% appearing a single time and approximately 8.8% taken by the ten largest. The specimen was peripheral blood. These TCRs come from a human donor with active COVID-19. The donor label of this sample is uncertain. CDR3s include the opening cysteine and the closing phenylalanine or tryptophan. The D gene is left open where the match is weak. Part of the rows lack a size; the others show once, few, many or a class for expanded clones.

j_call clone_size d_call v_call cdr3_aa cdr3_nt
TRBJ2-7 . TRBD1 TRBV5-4 CASSTDRAGEQYF TGTGCCAGCAGCACGGACAGGGCGGGCGAGCAGTACTTC
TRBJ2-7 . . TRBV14 CASSQHRVDPRYEQYF TGTGCCAGCAGCCAACATCGGGTCGATCCGCGCTACGAGCAGTACTTC
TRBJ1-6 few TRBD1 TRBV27 CASSTGGPYNSPLHF TGTGCCAGCAGTACAGGGGGCCCCTATAATTCACCCCTCCACTTT
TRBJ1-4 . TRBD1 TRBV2 CASRPGTGDEKLFF TGTGCCAGCAGGCCCGGGACAGGGGATGAAAAACTGTTTTTT
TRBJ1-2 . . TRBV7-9 CASSLGEEANYGYTF TGTGCCAGCAGCTTGGGGGAGGAAGCTAACTATGGCTACACCTTC
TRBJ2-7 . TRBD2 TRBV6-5 CASSYRTSGDIEQYF TGTGCCAGCAGTTACAGGACTAGCGGGGATATCGAGCAGTACTTC
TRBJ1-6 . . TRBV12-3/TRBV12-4 CASSWTRSPLHF TGTGCCAGCAGTTGGACAAGATCACCCCTCCACTTT
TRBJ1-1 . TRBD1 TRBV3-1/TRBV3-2 CASSQLGQGILTEAFF TGTGCCAGCAGCCAGCTGGGACAGGGGATCCTCACTGAAGCTTTCTTT
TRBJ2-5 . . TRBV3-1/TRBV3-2 CASSPGGQGPETQYF TGTGCCAGCAGCCCCGGGGGGCAGGGTCCAGAGACCCAGTACTTC
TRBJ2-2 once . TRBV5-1 CASSLASNTGELFF TGCGCCAGCAGCTTAGCATCGAACACCGGGGAGCTGTTTTTT
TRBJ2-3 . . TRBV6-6 CASTGGSQDTQYF TGTGCCAGCACAGGAGGGAGTCAAGATACGCAGTATTTT
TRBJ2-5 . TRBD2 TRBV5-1 CASSLASGGAGETQYF TGCGCCAGCAGCTTGGCCAGCGGGGGGGCCGGGGAGACCCAGTACTTC
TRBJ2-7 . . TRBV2 CASISDSLTSYEQYF TGTGCCAGCATATCGGACAGCTTAACTTCCTACGAGCAGTACTTC
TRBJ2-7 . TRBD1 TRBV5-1 CASSFQPSGTGISYEQYF TGCGCCAGCAGCTTTCAGCCCTCCGGGACAGGAATTTCCTACGAGCAGTACTTC
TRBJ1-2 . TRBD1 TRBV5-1 CASSINGRDRGLGYTF TGCGCCAGCAGCATAAACGGCCGGGACAGGGGGCTTGGCTACACCTTC
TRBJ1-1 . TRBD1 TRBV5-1 CASSLGQGMNTEAFF TGCGCCAGCAGCTTGGGACAGGGAATGAACACTGAAGCTTTCTTT
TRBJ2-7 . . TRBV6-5 CASSYSREGNTYEQYF TGTGCCAGCAGTTACAGCAGGGAAGGCAACACCTACGAGCAGTACTTC
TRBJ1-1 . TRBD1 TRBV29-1 CSVEKQGAREAFF TGCAGCGTTGAAAAGCAGGGGGCGAGGGAAGCTTTCTTT
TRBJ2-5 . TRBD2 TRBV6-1 CASSEGIAGPQETQYF TGTGCCAGCAGTGAGGGGATAGCGGGGCCTCAAGAGACCCAGTACTTC
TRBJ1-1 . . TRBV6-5 CASTKAGGGMFEAFF TGTGCCAGCACTAAGGCCGGGGGGGGCATGTTTGAAGCTTTCTTT
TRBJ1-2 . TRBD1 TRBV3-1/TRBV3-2 CASSQESLRQGSGYTF TGTGCCAGCAGCCAAGAAAGCCTTCGACAGGGTAGCGGCTACACCTTC
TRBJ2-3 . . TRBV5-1 CASSLQGITDTQYF TGCGCCAGCAGCTTGCAGGGGATCACAGATACGCAGTATTTT
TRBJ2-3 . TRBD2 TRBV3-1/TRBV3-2 CASSQDRTSGADTQYF TGTGCCAGCAGCCAGGACCGGACTAGCGGTGCAGATACGCAGTATTTT
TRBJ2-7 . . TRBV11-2 CASSLVADEQYF TGTGCCAGCAGCTTAGTGGCAGACGAGCAGTACTTC
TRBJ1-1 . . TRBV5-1 CASSFSSGSQLNTEAFF TGCGCCAGCAGCTTCTCCTCTGGCAGTCAACTGAACACTGAAGCTTTCTTT
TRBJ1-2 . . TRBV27 CASSPRNPYGYTF TGTGCCAGCAGTCCCAGAAACCCCTATGGCTACACCTTC
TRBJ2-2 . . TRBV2 CASRAGAANTGELFF TGTGCCAGCAGGGCAGGGGCCGCGAACACCGGGGAGCTGTTTTTT
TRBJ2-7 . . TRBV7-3 CASSSGTGGREQYF TGTGCCAGCAGCTCCGGGACTGGGGGTAGGGAGCAGTACTTC
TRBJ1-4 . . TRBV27 CASSPLQVAGEKLFF TGTGCCAGCAGTCCCCTCCAGGTGGCGGGTGAAAAACTGTTTTTT